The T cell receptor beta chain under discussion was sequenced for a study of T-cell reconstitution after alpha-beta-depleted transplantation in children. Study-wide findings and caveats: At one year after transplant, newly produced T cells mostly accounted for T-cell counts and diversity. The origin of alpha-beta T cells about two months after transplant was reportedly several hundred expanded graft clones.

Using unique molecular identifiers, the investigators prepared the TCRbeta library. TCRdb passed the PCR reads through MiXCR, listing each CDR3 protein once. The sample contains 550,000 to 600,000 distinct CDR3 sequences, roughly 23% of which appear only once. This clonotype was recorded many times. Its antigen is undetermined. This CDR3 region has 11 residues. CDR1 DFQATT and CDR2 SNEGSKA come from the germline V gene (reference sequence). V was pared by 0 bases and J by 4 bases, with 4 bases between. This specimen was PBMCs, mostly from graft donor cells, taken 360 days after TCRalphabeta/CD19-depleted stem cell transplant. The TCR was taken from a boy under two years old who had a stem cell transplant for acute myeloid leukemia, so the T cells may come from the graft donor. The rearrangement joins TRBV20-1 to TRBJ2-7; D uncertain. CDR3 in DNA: TGCAGTGCTAGAGAGGCTTACGAGCAGTACGTC. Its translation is CSAREAYEQYV.